This T cell receptor beta chain derives from a study of T cells after yellow fever vaccination (dated by TCRdb to the late 2010s). Regarding the complete study: The SMART-Seq v4 Ultra Low Input RNA kit was used to prepare libraries from fractions with low cell numbers. To follow T-cell clones before and after primary and booster YFV17D yellow fever vaccination, bulk TCR alpha and beta repertoires were sequenced over time. The cohort comprised two healthy male donors, one aged 18 to 29 and one aged 30 to 40 years. Blood was drawn at multiple timepoints before and after primary and secondary immunization, with bulk PBMC replicates and cell subsets isolated.

TCR cDNA was made using 5'RACE template switching, a step that added a universal primer site and unique molecular identifiers. Priming for cDNA synthesis came from both the TCR alpha and TCR beta constant segments. Library amplification used two PCR steps, and the second PCR step added sample barcodes and sequencing adapters. Sequencing of the libraries was done on either Illumina HiSeq 2500 (2x100 bp) or NovaSeq (2x150 bp). Turning to the authors' computational methods: Reads were demultiplexed and collapsed into UMI consensus sequences with MIGEC, and V(D)J alignment was performed with MiXCR. Using edgeR on replicate PBMC samples, clonotypes were called vaccine-responding if FDR was below 0.01 and the log2 fold change was above 5 up to day 15. CD4 or CD8 identity was assigned to each bulk clonotype according to whether the clonotype was present at higher abundance in the sequenced CD4 repertoire or the sequenced CD8 repertoire. TCRdb ran its own pipeline on the public reads, namely fastp trimming at Q25 and MiXCR clone calling, and kept in-frame beta chains. For every CDR3 protein sequence, its rows merge into one entry that carries the most common genes and DNA. The V and J calls were determined by TCRdb, not by the authors. In this sample the table shows 450,000 to 600,000 distinct CDR3 sequences, about 13% of which occur a single time. Of the sample, over 11% falls within the top ten clones.

The label giving this sample's treatment or condition can be read as: live attenuated yellow fever vaccine strain. At each blood-draw timepoint, two biological replicates of bulk PBMCs were obtained. PBMCs were isolated from peripheral blood using a standard Ficoll-Paque protocol. TriZol was used to extract RNA from bulk PBMCs, CD4 and CD8 fractions, and dextramer-positive and dextramer-negative fractions. About this clonotype: Its specific antigen is unknown. Nothing much larger sits one base from this clone, and base qualities are not available.

Study-wide findings and limitations: A small share of clonotypes occurred in both CD4 and CD8 compartments, likely arising from convergent recombination. After the booster, most of the clones that had expanded following primary vaccination were detected again (almost 98% of CD4 and around 90% of CD8), which suggests that memory was broadly maintained. Computational filtering was needed because FACS-sorted repertoires could contain abundant contaminating clonotypes from the bulk population. Because only a couple of donors were included in the study, the extent to which the findings can be generalized is limited. The secondary T-cell response was found to be weaker but faster than the primary response, with a peak reached on day 5 rather than on day 15.

From the cysteine up to the phenylalanine, the CDR3 has a length of 13 residues. This entry keeps only the CDR3 DNA: 39 bases, framed from base 1. Trimming takes 0 bases from V and 6 bases from J, and the germline ends sit 5 bases apart. Per the germline V gene, KGHSH is the CDR1 and LQKENI is the CDR2. The origin of this receptor is a man aged 30 to 39 who received the YFV17D yellow fever vaccine. The chain is made from TRBV18 and TRBJ1-4; no D segment can be confidently identified. Sample: PBMCs, taken on the day of the yellow fever booster vaccination. This receptor carries the CDR3 CASSPPVHEKLFF. Here is the DNA: TGTGCCAGCTCACCACCCGTACATGAAAAACTGTTTTTT.